Listed below are T cell receptor beta chains from one sample, sequenced in a study of cytomegalovirus exposure and HLA in healthy donors. Using immunoSEQ multiplex PCR, the repertoire was profiled, and TCRdb retains in-frame clones only, with some absent. The sample carries 95,000 to 150,000 clones, more than 80% recorded once. The sequenced material came from PBMCs. These receptors came from a man in his forties in good health and CMV-seronegative. Both conserved end residues are part of each CDR3. Each record gives: J gene, clone size, V gene, CDR3 protein. Not all rows give a size; the values are once, few, many and, for expanded clones, a class.

>TRBJ1-2|-|TRBV11-2
CASPGAGSGVGNYGYTF
>TRBJ2-7|-|TRBV7-9
CASSLAGDRGATRPYEQYF
>TRBJ2-7|-|TRBV6-5
CASSYSGTATYEQYF
>TRBJ2-4|-|TRBV5-1
CASGVWDSDSQYF
>TRBJ1-4|-|TRBV28
CASRSGTGREKLFF
>TRBJ1-1|-|TRBV21-1
CASVTGYTEAFF
>TRBJ1-5|-|TRBV28
CASSFLNREGLHSNQPQHF
>TRBJ1-1|-|TRBV27
CASSRDRVLNTEAFF
>TRBJ1-3|-|TRBV5-1
CASSPATQPGNAIYF
>TRBJ2-1|-|TRBV27
CASSSLSGGAHNEQFF
>TRBJ2-7|-|TRBV6-5
CASRHGQGGYYEQYF
>TRBJ1-5|-|TRBV28
CASSLGGLLSNQPQHF
>TRBJ2-3|-|TRBV28
CASKTLEGGADTQYF
>TRBJ1-4|-|TRBV4-1
CASSPGGREGEKLFF
>TRBJ2-3|few|TRBV11-2
CASSPILGIAGRTDTQYF
>TRBJ2-7|few|TRBV25-1
CASSEGRYEQYF
>TRBJ1-4|-|TRBV5-4
CASSLGQLNEKLFF
>TRBJ2-1|-|TRBV5-8
CASSVFSGSSYNEQFF
>TRBJ2-5|-|TRBV4-3
CASSQGTGGGETQYF
>TRBJ1-2|-|TRBV29-1
CSVEESAGGGYGYTF